This T cell receptor beta chain was sequenced during a study of T cells in Graves' hyperthyroidism and ophthalmopathy. Study summary: Peripheral blood was acquired at first diagnosis, ahead of any therapy whatsoever. Study-wide points: Most thyroid clonotypes that were expanded above 0.001 also turned up in blood.

TCR beta CDR3 region amplification was performed from RNA transcripts. The primer set for the first-round RT-PCR of the TCR CDR3 was HTBI. MiXCR, run by TCRdb on the multiplex PCR reads, gives a single entry per CDR3 protein. The sample contains fewer than 400,000 distinct CDR3 sequences, over 13% of which appear only once. Exclusion of a patient resulted from uncontrolled infection, other autoimmune disease, pregnancy or lactation. PBMCs were obtained from about 9 ml fresh peripheral blood. This clonotype was observed a handful of times. Its matching antigen is unknown. CDR3 length equals 15 residues. Looked up from germline, CDR1 is MNHNS and CDR2 is SASEGT. V lost 6 bases and J 5 bases, leaving 17 bases between the germline ends.

The V gene is TRBV6-1, the J gene TRBJ2-1; tentatively, D is TRBD2 (6 bases). This TCR was sampled from a man aged 50-59 years with Graves' ophthalmopathy. The sequencing input was blood. Here the CDR3 reads CASSPIAVTNNEQFF. CDR3 bases: TGTGCCAGCAGCCCGATAGCGGTAACTAACAATGAGCAGTTCTTC.